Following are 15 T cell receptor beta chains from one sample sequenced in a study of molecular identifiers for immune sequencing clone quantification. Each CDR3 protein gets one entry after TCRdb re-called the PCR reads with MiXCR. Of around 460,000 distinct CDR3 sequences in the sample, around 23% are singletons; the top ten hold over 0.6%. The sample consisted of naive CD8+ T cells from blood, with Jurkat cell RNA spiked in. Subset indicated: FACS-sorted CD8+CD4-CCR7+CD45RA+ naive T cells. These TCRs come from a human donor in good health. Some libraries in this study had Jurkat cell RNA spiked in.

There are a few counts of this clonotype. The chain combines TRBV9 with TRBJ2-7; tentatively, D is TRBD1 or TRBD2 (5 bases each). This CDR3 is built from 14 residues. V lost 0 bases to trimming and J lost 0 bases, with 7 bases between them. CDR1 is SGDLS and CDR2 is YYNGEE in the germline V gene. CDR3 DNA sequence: TGTGCCAGCAGCGTAGTGGGGGACTCCTACGAGCAGTACTTC. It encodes CASSVVGDSYEQYF.

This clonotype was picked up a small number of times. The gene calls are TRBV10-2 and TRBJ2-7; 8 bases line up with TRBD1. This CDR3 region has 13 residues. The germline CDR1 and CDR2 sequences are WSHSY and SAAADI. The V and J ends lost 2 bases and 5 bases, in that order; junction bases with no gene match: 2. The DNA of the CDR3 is TGCGCCAGCAGTGAGGGCAGGGGGCACGAGCAGTACTTC. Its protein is CASSEGRGHEQYF.

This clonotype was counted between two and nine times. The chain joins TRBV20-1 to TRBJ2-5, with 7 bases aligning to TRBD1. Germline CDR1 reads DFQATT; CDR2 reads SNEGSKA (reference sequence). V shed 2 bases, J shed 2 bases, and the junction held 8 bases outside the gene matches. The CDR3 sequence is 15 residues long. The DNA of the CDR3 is TGCAGTGCTAGACCGGGACAGTTAAGACAAGAGACCCAGTACTTC. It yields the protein CSARPGQLRQETQYF.

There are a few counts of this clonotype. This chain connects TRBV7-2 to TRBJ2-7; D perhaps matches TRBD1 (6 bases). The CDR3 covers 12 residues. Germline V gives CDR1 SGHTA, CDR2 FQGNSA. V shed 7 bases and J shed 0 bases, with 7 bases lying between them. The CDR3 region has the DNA TGTGCCAGCACGGACAGCTCCTACGAGCAGTACTTC. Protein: CASTDSSYEQYF.

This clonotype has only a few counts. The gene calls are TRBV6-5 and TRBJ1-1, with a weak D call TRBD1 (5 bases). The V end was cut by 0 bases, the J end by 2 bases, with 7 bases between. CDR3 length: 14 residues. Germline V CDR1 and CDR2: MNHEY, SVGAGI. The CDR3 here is CASSYSRGNTEAFF. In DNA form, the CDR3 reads TGTGCCAGCAGTTACTCACGGGGCAACACTGAAGCTTTCTTT.

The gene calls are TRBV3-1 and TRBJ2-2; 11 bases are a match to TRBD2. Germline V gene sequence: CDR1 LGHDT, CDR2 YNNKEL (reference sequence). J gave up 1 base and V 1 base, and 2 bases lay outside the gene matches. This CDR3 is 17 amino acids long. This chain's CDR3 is CASSQALAGGNTGELFF. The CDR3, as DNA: TGTGCCAGCAGCCAAGCTCTAGCGGGAGGGAACACCGGGGAGCTGTTTTTT.

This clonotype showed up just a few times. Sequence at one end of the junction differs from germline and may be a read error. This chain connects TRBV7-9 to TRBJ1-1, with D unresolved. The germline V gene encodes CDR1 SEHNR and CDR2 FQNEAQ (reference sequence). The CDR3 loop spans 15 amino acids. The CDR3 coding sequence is TGTGCCGGCAGCTTAGCCCCTACAGTCCCCTTTGAAGCTTTCTTT. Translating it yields CAGSLAPTVPFEAFF.

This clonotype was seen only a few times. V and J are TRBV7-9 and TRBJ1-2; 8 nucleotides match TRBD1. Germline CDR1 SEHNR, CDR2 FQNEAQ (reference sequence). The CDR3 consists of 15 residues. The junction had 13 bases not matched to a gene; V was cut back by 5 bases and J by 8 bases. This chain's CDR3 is CASSPLSTGAKGYTF. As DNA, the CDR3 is TGTGCCAGCAGCCCCCTATCGACAGGGGCGAAAGGCTACACCTTC.

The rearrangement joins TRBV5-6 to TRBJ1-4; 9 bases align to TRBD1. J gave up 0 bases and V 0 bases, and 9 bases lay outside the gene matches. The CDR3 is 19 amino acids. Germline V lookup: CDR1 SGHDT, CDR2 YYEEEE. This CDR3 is CASSLDRWDRATTNEKLFF. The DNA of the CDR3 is TGTGCCAGCAGCTTGGATCGGTGGGACAGGGCCACAACTAATGAAAAACTGTTTTTT.

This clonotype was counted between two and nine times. DNA of the CDR3: TGTGCCAGCAGCAACATCGGACAGAGCACAGATACGCAGTATTTT. It translates to CASSNIGQSTDTQYF. The gene calls are TRBV9 and TRBJ2-3, with D tentatively TRBD1 (6 bases). This CDR3 has 15 amino acids. Trimming shortened V by 4 bases and J by 0 bases, and 12 bases separated the two germline ends. Per the germline V gene, CDR1 is SGDLS and CDR2 is YYNGEE.

This chain's CDR3 is CASSQDRGTGLAGELFF. In DNA, the CDR3 is TGTGCCAGCAGCCAAGATCGTGGGACAGGGCTTGCCGGGGAGCTGTTTTTT. The rearrangement joins TRBV3-1 to TRBJ2-2; TRBD1 aligns across 9 bases. This CDR3 has 17 amino acids. Germline V lookup: CDR1 LGHDT, CDR2 YNNKEL (reference sequence). V was pared by 0 bases and J by 6 bases, with 8 bases of the junction left unmatched. Full variable domain (missing parts from reference TRBV3-1 and TRBJ2-2): DTAVSQTPKYLVTQMGNDKSIKCEQNLGHDTMYWYKQDSKKFLKIMFSYNNKELIINETVPNRFSPKSPDKAHLNLHINSLELGDSAVYFCASSQDRGTGLAGELFFGEGSRLTVL.

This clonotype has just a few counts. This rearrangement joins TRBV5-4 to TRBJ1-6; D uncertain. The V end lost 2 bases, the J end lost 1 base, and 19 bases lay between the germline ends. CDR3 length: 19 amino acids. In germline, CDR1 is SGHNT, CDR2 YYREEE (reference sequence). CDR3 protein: CASSFGATRFGSYNSPLHF. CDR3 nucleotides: TGTGCCAGCAGCTTTGGTGCCACCCGTTTTGGTTCCTATAATTCACCCCTCCACTTT.

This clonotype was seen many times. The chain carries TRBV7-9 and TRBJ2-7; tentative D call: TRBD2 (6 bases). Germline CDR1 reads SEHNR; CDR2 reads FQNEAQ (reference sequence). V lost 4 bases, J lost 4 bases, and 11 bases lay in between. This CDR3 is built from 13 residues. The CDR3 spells CASSSRGRYEQYF. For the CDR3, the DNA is TGTGCCAGCAGCTCCCGGGGGAGATACGAGCAGTACTTC.

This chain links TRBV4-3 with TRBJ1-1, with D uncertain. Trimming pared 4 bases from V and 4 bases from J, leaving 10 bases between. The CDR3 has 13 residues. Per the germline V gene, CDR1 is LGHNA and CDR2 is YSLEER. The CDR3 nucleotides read TGCGCCAGCAGCCCCCGGGCACGCACTGAAGCTTTCTTT. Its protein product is CASSPRARTEAFF.

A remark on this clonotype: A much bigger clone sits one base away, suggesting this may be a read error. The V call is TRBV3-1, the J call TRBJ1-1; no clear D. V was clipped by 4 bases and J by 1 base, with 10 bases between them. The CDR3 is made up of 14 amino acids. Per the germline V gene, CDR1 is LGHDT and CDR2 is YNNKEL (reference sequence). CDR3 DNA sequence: TGTGCCAGCAGCCCCGATGAGGCGAACACTGAAGCTTTCTTT. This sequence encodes CASSPDEANTEAFF. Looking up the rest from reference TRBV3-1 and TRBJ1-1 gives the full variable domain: DTAVSQTPKYLVTQMGNDKSIKCEQNLGHDTMYWYKQDSKKFLKIMFSYNNKELIINETVPNRFSPKSPDKAHLNLHINSLELGDSAVYFCASSPDEANTEAFFGQGTRLTVV.